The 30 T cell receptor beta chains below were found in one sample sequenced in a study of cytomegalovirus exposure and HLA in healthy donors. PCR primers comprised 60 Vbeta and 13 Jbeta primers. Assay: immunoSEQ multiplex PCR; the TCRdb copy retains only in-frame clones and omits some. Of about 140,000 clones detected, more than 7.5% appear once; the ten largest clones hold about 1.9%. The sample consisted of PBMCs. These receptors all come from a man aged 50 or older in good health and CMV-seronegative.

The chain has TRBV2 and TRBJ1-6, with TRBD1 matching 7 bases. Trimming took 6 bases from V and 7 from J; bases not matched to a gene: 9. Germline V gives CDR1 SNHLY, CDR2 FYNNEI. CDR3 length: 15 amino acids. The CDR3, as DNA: TGTGCCAGCAGCCCGACAGGGCGGGGAAATTCACCCCTCCACTTT. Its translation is CASSPTGRGNSPLHF.

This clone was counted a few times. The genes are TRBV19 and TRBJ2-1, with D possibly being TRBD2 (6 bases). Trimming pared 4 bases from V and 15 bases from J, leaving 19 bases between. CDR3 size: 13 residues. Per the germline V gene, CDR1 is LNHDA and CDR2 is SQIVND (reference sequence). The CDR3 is CASSNFNTGVLFF. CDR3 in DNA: TGTGCCAGTAGTAATTTCAATACGGGGGTACTGTTCTTC. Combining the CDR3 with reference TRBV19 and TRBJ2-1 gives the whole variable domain DGGITQSPKYLFRKEGQNVTLSCEQNLNHDAMYWYRQDPGQGLRLIYYSQIVNDFQKGDIAEGYSVSREKKESFPLTVTSAQKNPTAFYLCASSNFNTGVLFFGPGTRLTVL.

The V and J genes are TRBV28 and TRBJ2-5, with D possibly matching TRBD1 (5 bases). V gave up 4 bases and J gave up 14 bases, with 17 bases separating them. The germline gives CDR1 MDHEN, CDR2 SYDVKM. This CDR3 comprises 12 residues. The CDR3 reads CASSSPRVGRYF. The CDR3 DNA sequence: TGTGCCAGCAGTTCTCCCAGGGTCGGACGATACTTC.

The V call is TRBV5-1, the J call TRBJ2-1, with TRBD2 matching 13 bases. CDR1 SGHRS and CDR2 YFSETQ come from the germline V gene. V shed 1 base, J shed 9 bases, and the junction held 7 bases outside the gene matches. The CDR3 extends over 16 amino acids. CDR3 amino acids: CASSLRLAGGDGEQFF. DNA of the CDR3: TGCGCCAGCAGCTTGCGACTAGCGGGGGGCGACGGTGAGCAGTTCTTC. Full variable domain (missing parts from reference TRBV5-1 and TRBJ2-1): KAGVTQTPRYLIKTRGQQVTLSCSPISGHRSVSWYQQTPGQGLQFLFEYFSETQRNKGNFPGRFSGRQFSNSRSEMNVSTLELGDSALYLCASSLRLAGGDGEQFFGPGTRLTVL.

CDR3 sequence reads: CASSPRAVNTEAFF. CDR3 coding DNA: TGTGCCAGCAGCCCCAGGGCCGTGAACACTGAAGCTTTCTTT. V gene TRBV2 combines with J gene TRBJ1-1, with TRBD1 as a possible D gene (5 bases). With 6 bases removed from V and 0 bases from J, the gap between germline ends came to 11 bases. The CDR3 totals 14 residues. Per the germline V gene, CDR1 is SNHLY and CDR2 is FYNNEI.

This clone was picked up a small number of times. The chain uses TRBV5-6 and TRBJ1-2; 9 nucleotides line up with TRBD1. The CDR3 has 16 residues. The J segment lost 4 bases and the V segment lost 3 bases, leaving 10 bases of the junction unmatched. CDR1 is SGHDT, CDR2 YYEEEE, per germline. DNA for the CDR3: TGTGCCAGCAGCTCCGAGAACAGGGGGCGAGGCTATGGCTACACCTTC. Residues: CASSSENRGRGYGYTF.

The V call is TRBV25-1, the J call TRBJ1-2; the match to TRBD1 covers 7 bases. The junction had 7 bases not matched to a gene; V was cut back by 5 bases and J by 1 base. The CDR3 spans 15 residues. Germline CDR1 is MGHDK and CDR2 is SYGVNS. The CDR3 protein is CASSSDRDGNYGYTF. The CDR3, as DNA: TGTGCCAGCAGTAGCGACAGGGACGGTAACTATGGCTACACCTTC.

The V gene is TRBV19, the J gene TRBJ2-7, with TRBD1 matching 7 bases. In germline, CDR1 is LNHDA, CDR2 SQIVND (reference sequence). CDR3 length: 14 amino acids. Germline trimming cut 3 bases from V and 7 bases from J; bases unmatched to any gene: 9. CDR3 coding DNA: TGTGCCAGTAGTATCCAGGGACAGTTAGAAGAGCAGTACTTC. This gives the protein CASSIQGQLEEQYF.

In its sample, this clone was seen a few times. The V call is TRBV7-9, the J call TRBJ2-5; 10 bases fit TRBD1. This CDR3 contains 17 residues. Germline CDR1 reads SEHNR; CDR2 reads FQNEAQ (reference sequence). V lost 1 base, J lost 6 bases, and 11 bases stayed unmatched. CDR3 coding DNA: TGTGCCAGCAGCTTAGATCACCGGACAGGGGGGACGAAGACCCAGTACTTC. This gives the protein CASSLDHRTGGTKTQYF.

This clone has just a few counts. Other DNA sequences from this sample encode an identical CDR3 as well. The CDR3 DNA sequence: TGCGCCAGCAGCTTGGTTGCAGGATCGAACACCGGGGAGCTGTTTTTT. It encodes CASSLVAGSNTGELFF. The chain links TRBV5-1 to TRBJ2-2; D is ambiguous. This CDR3 contains 16 residues. Per the germline V gene, CDR1 is SGHRS and CDR2 is YFSETQ. The germline V and J ends were trimmed by 0 bases and 0 bases, with 9 bases remaining between them.

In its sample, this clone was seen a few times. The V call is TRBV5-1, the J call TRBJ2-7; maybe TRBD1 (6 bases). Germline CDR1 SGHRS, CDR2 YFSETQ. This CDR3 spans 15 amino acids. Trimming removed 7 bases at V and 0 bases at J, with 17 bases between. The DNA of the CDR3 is TGCGCCAGCCGCCGGGACACCGAGAGCTCCTACGAGCAGTACTTC. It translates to CASRRDTESSYEQYF.

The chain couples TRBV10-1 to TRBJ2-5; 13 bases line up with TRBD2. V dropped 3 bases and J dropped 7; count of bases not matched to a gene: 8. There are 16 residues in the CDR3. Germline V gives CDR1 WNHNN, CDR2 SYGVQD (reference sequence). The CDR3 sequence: CASSEGLAGEEVTQYF. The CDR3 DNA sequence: TGCGCCAGCAGTGAAGGACTAGCGGGAGAGGAGGTGACCCAGTACTTC.

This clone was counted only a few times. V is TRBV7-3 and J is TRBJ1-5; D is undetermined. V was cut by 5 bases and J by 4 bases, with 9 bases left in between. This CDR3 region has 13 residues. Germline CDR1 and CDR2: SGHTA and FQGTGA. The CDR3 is CASSVNRNQPQHF. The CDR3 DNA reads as TGTGCCAGCAGCGTAAACAGAAATCAGCCCCAGCATTTT.

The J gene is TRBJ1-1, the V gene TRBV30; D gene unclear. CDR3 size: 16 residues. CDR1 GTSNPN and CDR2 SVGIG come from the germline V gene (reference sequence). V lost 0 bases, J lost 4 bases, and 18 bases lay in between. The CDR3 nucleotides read TGTGCCTGGAGTGTACCCCACTCTGGAGTTCTCACTGAAGCTTTCTTT. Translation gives CAWSVPHSGVLTEAFF.

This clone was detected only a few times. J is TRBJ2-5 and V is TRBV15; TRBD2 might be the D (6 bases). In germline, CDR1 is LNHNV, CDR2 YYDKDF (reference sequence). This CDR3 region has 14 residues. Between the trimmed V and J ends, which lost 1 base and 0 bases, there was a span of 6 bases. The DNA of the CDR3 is TGTGCCACCAGCAGAGGGGGGGACCAAGAGACCCAGTACTTC. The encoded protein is CATSRGGDQETQYF.

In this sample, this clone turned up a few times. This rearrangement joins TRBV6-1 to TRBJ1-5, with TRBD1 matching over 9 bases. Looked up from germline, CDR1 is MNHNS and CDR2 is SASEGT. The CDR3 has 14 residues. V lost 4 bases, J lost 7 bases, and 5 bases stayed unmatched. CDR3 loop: CASSGDRDFQPQHF. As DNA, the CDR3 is TGTGCCAGCAGTGGGGACAGGGATTTCCAGCCCCAGCATTTT.

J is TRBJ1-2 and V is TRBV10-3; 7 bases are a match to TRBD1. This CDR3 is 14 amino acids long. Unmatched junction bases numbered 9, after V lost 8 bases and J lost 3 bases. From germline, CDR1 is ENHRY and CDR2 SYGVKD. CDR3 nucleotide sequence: TGTGCCATCGGGGAAATGGGACAGTACTATGGCTACACCTTC. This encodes CAIGEMGQYYGYTF.

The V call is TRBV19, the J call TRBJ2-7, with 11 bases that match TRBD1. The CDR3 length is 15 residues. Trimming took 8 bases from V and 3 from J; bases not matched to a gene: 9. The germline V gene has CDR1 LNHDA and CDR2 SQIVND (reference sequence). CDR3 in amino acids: CASAPGQGGFYEQYF. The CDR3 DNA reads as TGTGCCAGTGCCCCGGGACAGGGGGGATTCTACGAGCAGTACTTC. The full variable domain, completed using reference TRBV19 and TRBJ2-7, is DGGITQSPKYLFRKEGQNVTLSCEQNLNHDAMYWYRQDPGQGLRLIYYSQIVNDFQKGDIAEGYSVSREKKESFPLTVTSAQKNPTAFYLCASAPGQGGFYEQYFGPGTRLTVT.

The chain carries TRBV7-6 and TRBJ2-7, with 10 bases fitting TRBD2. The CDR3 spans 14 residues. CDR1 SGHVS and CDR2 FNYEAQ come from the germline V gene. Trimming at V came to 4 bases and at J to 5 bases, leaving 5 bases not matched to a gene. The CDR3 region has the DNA TGTGCCAGCAGCTATAGCGGGAGGATGGACGAGCAGTACTTC. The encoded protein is CASSYSGRMDEQYF.

The CDR3 sequence is CASSERGWVSNQPQHF. For the CDR3, the DNA is TGTGCCAGCAGTGAAAGGGGATGGGTAAGCAATCAGCCCCAGCATTTT. The V gene is TRBV25-1, the J gene TRBJ1-5; possibly TRBD1 for D (5 bases). With 2 bases removed from V and 1 base from J, the gap between germline ends came to 12 bases. The length of the CDR3 is 16 residues. Germline V gives CDR1 MGHDK, CDR2 SYGVNS.

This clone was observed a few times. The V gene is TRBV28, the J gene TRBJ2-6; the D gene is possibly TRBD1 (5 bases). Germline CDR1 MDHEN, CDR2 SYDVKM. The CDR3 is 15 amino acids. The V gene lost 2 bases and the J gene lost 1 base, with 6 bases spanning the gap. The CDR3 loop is CASSLAGSGANVLTF. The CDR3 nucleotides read TGTGCCAGCAGTTTAGCAGGGTCTGGGGCCAACGTCCTGACTTTC.

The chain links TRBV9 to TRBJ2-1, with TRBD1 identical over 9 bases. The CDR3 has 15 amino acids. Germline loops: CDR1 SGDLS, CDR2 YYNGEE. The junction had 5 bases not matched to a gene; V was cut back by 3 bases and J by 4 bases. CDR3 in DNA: TGTGCCAGCAGCGAAACAGGGGGCTCGTACAATGAGCAGTTCTTC. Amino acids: CASSETGGSYNEQFF.

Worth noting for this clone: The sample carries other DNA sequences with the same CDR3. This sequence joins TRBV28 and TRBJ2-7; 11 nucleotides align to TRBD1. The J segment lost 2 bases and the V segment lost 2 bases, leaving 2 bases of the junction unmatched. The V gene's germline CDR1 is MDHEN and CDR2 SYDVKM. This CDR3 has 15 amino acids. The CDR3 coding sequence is TGTGCCAGCAGTTTACCGGGACAGGGGGCCTACGAGCAGTACTTC. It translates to CASSLPGQGAYEQYF.

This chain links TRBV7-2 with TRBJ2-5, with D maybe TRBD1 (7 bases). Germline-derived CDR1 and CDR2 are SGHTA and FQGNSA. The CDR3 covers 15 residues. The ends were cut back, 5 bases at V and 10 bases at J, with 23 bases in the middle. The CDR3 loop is CASSTRITGEVIQYF. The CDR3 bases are TGTGCCAGCAGCACGAGAATAACAGGGGAGGTGATCCAGTACTTC.

CDR3 sequence: CASIVTGTNYGYTF. In DNA form, the CDR3 reads TGTGCCAGCATCGTTACAGGGACCAACTATGGCTACACCTTC. The chain joins TRBV6-6 to TRBJ1-2; D may be TRBD1 (6 bases). The CDR3 length is 14 residues. Germline loops: CDR1 MNHNY, CDR2 SVGAGI (reference sequence). Trimming took 7 bases from V and 2 from J, leaving 14 bases between them.

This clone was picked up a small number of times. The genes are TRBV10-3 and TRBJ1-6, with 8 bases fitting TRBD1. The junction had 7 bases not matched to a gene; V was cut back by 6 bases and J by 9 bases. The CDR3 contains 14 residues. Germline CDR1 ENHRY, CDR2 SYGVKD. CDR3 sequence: CAISAQGGSSPLHF. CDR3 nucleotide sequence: TGTGCCATCAGCGCACAGGGGGGGAGTTCACCCCTCCACTTT.

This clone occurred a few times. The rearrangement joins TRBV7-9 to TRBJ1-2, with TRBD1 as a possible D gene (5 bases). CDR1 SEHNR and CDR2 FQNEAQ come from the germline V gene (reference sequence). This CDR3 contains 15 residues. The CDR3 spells CVGGASSHSLGGYTF. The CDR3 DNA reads TGTGTGGGGGGTGCCAGCAGCCATTCCCTGGGTGGCTACACCTTC.

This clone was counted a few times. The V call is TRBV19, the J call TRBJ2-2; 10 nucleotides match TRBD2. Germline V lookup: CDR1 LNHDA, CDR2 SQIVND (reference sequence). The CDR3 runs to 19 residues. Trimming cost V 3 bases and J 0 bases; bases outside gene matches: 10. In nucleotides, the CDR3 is TGTGCCAGTAGTATTTCCTTAGCGGGAGGTGGGACGAACACCGGGGAGCTGTTTTTT. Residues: CASSISLAGGGTNTGELFF.

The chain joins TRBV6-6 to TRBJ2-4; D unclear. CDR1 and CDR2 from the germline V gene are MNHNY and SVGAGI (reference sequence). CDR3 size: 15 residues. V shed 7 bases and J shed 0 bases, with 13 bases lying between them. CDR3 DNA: TGTGCCAGCACCATACACCCGTTAGCCAAAAACATTCAGTACTTC. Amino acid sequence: CASTIHPLAKNIQYF.

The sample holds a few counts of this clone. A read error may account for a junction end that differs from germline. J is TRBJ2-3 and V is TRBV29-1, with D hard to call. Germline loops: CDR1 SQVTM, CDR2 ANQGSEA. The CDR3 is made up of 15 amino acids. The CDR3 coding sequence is TGCAGCGTTGAAGGATGGGTCGGAAGCACAGATAAGCAGTATTTT. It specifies CSVEGWVGSTDKQYF.